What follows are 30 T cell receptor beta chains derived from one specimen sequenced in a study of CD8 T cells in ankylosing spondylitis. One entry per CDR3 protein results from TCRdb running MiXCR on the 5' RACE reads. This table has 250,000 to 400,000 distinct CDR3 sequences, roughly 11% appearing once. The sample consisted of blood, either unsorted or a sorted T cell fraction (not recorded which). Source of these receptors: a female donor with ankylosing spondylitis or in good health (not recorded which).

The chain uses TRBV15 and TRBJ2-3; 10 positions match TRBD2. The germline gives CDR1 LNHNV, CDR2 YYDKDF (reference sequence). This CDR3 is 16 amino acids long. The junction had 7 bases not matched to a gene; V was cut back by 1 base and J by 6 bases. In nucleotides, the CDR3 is TGTGCCACCAGCAGAGCACTAGCGGGGCCGTGGGATACGCAGTATTTT. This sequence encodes CATSRALAGPWDTQYF.

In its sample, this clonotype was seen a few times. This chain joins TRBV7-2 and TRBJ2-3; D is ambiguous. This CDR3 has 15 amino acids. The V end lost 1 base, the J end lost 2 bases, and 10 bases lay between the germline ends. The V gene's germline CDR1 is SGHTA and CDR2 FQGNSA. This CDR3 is CASSLVGFDTDTQYF. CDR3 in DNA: TGTGCCAGCAGCTTAGTGGGGTTCGACACAGATACGCAGTATTTT.

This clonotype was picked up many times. For the CDR3, the DNA is TGCAGTGCTGAGGACTTCAAAGGCGCCCCTGAAGCTTTCTTT. Protein: CSAEDFKGAPEAFF. This sequence joins TRBV20-1 and TRBJ1-1; D not resolved. From germline, CDR1 is DFQATT and CDR2 SNEGSKA (reference sequence). V shed 5 bases and J shed 6 bases, with 19 bases lying between them. The CDR3 loop spans 14 amino acids.

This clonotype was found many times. CDR3 sequence (DNA): TGCAGTGCTAGAGCTGTACTAGCGAGCACAGATACGCAGTATTTT. As protein: CSARAVLASTDTQYF. J is TRBJ2-3 and V is TRBV20-1; 7 nucleotides align to TRBD2. The CDR3 length is 15 residues. After removal of 1 base from V and 0 bases from J, the junction contained 4 bases not matched to a gene. The V gene's germline CDR1 is DFQATT and CDR2 SNEGSKA (reference sequence).

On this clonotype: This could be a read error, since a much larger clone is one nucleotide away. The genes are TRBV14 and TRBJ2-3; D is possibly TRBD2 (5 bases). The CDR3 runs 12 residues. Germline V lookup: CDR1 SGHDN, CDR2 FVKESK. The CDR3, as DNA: TGTGCCAGCAGCCCCGGAAGCGGTACGCAGAATTTT. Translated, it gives CASSPGSGTQNF.

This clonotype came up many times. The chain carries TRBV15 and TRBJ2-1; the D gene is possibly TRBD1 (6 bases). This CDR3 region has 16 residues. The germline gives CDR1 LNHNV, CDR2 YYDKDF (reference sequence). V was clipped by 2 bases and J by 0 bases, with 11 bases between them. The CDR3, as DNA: TGTGCCACCAGCAGAACTACAGGGAGCTCCTACAATGAGCAGTTCTTC. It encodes CATSRTTGSSYNEQFF.

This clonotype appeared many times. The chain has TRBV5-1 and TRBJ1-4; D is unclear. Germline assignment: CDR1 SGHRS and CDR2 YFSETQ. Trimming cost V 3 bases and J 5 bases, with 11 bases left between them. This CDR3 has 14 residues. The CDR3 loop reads CASSYGGRNEKLFF. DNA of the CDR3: TGCGCCAGCAGCTATGGAGGCCGAAATGAAAAACTGTTTTTT.

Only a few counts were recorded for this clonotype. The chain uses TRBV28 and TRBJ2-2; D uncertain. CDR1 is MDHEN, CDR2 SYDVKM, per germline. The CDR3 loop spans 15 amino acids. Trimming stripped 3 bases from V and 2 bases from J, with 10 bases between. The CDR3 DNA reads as TGTGCCAGCAGTTTCTTTCTGACTAACACCGGGGAGCTGTTTTTT. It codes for CASSFFLTNTGELFF.

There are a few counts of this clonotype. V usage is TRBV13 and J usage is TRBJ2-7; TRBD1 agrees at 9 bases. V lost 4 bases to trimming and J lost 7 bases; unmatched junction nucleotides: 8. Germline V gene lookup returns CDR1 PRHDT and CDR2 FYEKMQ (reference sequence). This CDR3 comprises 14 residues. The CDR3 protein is CASSSYRGLGEQYF. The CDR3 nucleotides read TGTGCCAGCAGCTCCTACAGGGGGCTAGGGGAGCAGTACTTC.

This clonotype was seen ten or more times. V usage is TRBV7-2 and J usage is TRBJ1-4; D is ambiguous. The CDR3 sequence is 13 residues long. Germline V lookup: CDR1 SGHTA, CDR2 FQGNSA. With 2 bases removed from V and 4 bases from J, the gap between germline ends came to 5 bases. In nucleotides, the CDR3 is TGTGCCAGCAGCTTACTGGTTAATGAAAAACTGTTTTTT. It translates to CASSLLVNEKLFF.

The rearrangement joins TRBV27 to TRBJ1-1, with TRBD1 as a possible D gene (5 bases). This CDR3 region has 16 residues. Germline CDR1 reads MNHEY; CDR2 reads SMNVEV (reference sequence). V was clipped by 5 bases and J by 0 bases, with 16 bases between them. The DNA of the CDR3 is TGTGCCAGCAGTCCCCCTCCCACAGGCATGAACACTGAAGCTTTCTTT. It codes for CASSPPPTGMNTEAFF.

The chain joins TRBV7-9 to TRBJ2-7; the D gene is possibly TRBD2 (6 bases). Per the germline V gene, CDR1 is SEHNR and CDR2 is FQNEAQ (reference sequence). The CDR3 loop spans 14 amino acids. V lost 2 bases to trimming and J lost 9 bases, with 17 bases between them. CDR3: CASSLFQGEDGQYF. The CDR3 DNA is TGTGCCAGCAGCTTATTTCAAGGGGAGGATGGGCAGTACTTC.

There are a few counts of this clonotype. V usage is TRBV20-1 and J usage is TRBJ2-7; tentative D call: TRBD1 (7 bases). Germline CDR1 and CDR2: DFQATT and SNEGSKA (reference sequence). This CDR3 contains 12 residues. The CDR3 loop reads CTPGGLTYEQYF. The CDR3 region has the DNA TGCACCCCAGGGGGGTTAACCTACGAGCAGTACTTC.

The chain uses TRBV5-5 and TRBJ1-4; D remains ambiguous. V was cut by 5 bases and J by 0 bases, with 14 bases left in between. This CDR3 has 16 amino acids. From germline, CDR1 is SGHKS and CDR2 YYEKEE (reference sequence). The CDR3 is CASRQRWRATNEKLFF. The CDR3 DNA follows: TGTGCCAGCAGACAGCGATGGAGAGCAACTAATGAAAAACTGTTTTTT.

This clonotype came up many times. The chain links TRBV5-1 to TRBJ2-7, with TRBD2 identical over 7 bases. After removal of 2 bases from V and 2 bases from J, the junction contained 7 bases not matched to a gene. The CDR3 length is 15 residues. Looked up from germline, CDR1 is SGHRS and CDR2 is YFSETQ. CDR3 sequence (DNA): TGCGCCAGCAGCTTTGGGTCTAGCGGTACCTACGAGCAGTACTTC. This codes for CASSFGSSGTYEQYF.

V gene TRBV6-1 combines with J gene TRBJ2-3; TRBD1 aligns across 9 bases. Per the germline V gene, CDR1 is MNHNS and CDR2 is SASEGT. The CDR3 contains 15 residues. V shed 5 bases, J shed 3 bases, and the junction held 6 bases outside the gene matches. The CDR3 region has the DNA TGTGCCAGCAGTCGACCGGGACAGGGTACAGATACGCAGTATTTT. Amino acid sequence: CASSRPGQGTDTQYF.

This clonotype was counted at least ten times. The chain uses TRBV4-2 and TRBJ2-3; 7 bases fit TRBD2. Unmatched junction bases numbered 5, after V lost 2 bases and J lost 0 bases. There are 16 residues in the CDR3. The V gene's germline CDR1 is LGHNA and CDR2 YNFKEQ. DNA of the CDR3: TGTGCCAGCAGCCAACGCCAAGCGGGGAGCACAGATACGCAGTATTTT. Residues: CASSQRQAGSTDTQYF.

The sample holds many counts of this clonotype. CDR3 DNA sequence: TGTGCCAGCAGCGCCACGCCGGGACAGGCTGAAGCTTTCTTT. Amino acids: CASSATPGQAEAFF. This chain uses TRBV7-8 with TRBJ1-1, with 8 positions matching TRBD1. In germline, CDR1 is SGHVS, CDR2 FQNEAQ. CDR3 length equals 14 residues. The junction had 8 bases not matched to a gene; V was cut back by 5 bases and J by 6 bases.

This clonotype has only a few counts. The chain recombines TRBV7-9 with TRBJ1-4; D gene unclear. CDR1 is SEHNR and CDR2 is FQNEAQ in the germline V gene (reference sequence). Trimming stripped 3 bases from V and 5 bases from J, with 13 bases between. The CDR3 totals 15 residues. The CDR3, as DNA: TGTGCCAGCAGCTTCCGCTTGGACGTGAATGAAAAACTGTTTTTT. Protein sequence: CASSFRLDVNEKLFF.

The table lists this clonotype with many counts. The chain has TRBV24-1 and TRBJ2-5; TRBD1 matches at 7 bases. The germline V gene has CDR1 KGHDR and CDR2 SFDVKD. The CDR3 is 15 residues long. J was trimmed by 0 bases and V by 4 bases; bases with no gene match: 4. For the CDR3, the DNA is TGTGCCACCAGTGACCCGGACAGGTACCAAGAGACCCAGTACTTC. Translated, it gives CATSDPDRYQETQYF.

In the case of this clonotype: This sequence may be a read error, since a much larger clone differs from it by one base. The CDR3 region has the DNA TGTGCCAGCAAGATACCACACCACTCTGGGTCCAACGTCCTGACTTTC. Translated, it gives CASKIPHHSGSNVLTF. This sequence joins TRBV7-8 and TRBJ2-6; D is unclear. Germline-derived CDR1 and CDR2 are SGHVS and FQNEAQ. The length of the CDR3 is 16 residues.

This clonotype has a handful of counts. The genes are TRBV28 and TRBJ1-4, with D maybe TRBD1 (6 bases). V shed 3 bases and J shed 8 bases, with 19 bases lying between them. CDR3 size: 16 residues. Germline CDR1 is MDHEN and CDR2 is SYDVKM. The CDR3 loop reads CASSFTGTQQREKLFF. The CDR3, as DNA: TGTGCCAGCAGTTTCACAGGGACACAGCAGAGAGAAAAACTGTTTTTT.

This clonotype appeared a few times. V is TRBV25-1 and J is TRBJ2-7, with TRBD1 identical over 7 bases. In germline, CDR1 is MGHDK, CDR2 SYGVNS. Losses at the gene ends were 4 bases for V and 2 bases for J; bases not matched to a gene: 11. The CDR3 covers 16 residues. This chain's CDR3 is CASSATKGQGAYEQYF. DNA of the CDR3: TGTGCCAGCAGTGCCACAAAAGGGCAGGGGGCCTACGAGCAGTACTTC.

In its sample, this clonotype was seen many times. The CDR3 reads CSARSGRSDEQYF. The CDR3 DNA reads TGCAGTGCTAGAAGCGGGAGGTCGGACGAGCAGTACTTC. This chain joins TRBV20-1 and TRBJ2-7; 9 bases agree with TRBD2. The CDR3 contains 13 residues. V lost 2 bases, J lost 5 bases, and 4 bases stayed unmatched. CDR1 and CDR2 from the germline V gene are DFQATT and SNEGSKA (reference sequence).

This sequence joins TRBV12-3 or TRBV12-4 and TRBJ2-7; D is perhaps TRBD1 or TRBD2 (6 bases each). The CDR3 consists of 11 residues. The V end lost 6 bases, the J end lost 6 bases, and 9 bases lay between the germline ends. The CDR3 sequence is CASRQGGEQYF. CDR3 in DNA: TGTGCCAGCAGACAGGGAGGCGAGCAGTACTTC.

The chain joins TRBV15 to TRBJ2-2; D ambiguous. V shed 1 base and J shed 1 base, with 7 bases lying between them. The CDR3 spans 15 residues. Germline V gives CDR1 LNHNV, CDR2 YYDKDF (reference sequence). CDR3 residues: CATSRALLNTGELFF. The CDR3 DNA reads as TGTGCCACCAGCAGAGCGCTCTTGAACACCGGGGAGCTGTTTTTT.

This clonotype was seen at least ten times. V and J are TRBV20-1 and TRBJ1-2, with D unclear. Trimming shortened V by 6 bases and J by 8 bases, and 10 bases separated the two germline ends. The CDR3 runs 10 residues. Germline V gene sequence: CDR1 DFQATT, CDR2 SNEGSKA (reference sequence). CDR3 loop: CSAGLRGYTF. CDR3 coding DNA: TGCAGTGCGGGTCTACGAGGCTACACCTTC.

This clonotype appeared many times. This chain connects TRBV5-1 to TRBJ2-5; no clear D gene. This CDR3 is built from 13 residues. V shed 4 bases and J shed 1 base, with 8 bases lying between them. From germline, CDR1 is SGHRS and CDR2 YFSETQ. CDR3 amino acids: CASSTSGQETQYF. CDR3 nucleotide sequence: TGCGCCAGCAGCACCTCCGGCCAAGAGACCCAGTACTTC.

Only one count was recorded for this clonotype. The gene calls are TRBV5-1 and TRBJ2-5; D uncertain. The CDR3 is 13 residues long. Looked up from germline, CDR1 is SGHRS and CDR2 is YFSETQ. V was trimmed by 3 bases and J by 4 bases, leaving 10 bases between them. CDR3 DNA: TGCGCCAGCAGCTCGTTGCTTAGAGAGACCCAGTACTTC. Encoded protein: CASSSLLRETQYF.

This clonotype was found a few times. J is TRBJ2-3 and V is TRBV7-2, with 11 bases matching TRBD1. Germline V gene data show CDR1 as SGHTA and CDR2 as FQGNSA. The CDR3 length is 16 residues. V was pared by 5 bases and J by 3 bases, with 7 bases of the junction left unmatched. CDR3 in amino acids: CASSLWTGGITDTQYF. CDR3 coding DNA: TGTGCCAGCAGCCTCTGGACAGGGGGCATTACAGATACGCAGTATTTT.